The 29 T cell receptor beta chains given below trace back to one sample, sequenced in a study of blood T cell repertoires in COVID-19 (TCRdb year 2020). Receptor libraries were prepared by the immunoSEQ multiplex PCR assay. TCRdb stores this immuneACCESS table with in-frame sequences only. Part of the clones is absent; in the studies checked, under half of the shortfall reflects unresolved V genes, and no reason is known for the rest. The sample table shows around 250,000 clones, and 80% to 90% are seen once. The ten most abundant clones make up about a tenth of the sample. The sequenced sample consisted of peripheral blood. These receptors were collected from a woman aged 70-85 years with COVID-19, enrolled during active disease.

This rearrangement joins TRBV7-2 to TRBJ1-5; D is possibly TRBD1 (5 bases). The CDR3 totals 15 residues. V lost 5 bases, J lost 3 bases, and 14 bases lay in between. The germline V gene has CDR1 SGHTA and CDR2 FQGNSA. CDR3 coding DNA: TGTGCCAGCAGCCAACCCGGGGGGTACAATCAGCCCCAGCATTTT. This encodes CASSQPGGYNQPQHF. The full variable domain, with the rest looked up from reference TRBV7-2 and TRBJ1-5, is GAGVSQSPSNKVTEKGKDVELRCDPISGHTALYWYRQSLGQGLEFLIYFQGNSAPDKSGLPSDRFSAERTGGSVSTLTIQRTQQEDSAVYLCASSQPGGYNQPQHFGDGTRLSIL.

The rearrangement uses TRBV12-3 or TRBV12-4 and TRBJ1-2, with D possibly matching TRBD1 (5 bases). Trimming pared 2 bases from V and 4 bases from J, leaving 5 bases between. The CDR3 loop spans 12 amino acids. Here the CDR3 DNA reads TGTGCCAGCAGTTTACAGGGCTATGGCTACACCTTC. This gives the protein CASSLQGYGYTF.

The CDR3 region has the DNA TGTGCCAGCCACAACCCCGGCGCGGGGAGCTACACCTTC. Translating gives CASHNPGAGSYTF. V is TRBV6-6 and J is TRBJ1-2; D is unresolved. The length of the CDR3 is 13 residues. Germline V gene sequence: CDR1 MNHNY, CDR2 SVGAGI (reference sequence). V was cut by 8 bases and J by 9 bases, with 19 bases left in between.

This clone was recorded once. The chain joins TRBV10-3 to TRBJ1-2; a possible D gene is TRBD1 (6 bases). CDR3 length equals 15 residues. Trimming stripped 3 bases from V and 8 bases from J, with 19 bases between. The V gene's germline CDR1 is ENHRY and CDR2 SYGVKD. CDR3: CAISEEQGWRSGYTF. The DNA for the CDR3 is TGTGCCATCAGTGAAGAACAGGGATGGAGAAGCGGCTACACCTTC.

The chain is built from TRBV5-8 and TRBJ2-7; D is perhaps TRBD1 (6 bases). This CDR3 spans 20 amino acids. CDR1 is SGHTS and CDR2 is YDEGEE in the germline V gene. Trimming took 0 bases from V and 0 from J, leaving 25 bases between them. The CDR3: CASSLVPTIQQGPFSYEQYF. In nucleotides, the CDR3 is TGTGCCAGCAGCTTGGTCCCGACCATACAACAGGGCCCCTTCTCCTACGAGCAGTACTTC.

The V gene is TRBV18, the J gene TRBJ1-1, with 8 bases aligning to TRBD1. The CDR3 spans 16 residues. CDR1 and CDR2 (germline): KGHSH, LQKENI. J lost 0 bases, V lost 2 bases, and 5 bases had no gene match. CDR3 loop: CASSPTGTGMNTEAFF. CDR3 coding DNA: TGTGCCAGCTCACCAACCGGGACAGGTATGAACACTGAAGCTTTCTTT. Full variable domain (missing parts from reference TRBV18 and TRBJ1-1): NAGVMQNPRHLVRRRGQEARLRCSPMKGHSHVYWYRQLPEEGLKFMVYLQKENIIDESGMPKERFSAEFPKEGPSILRIQQVVRGDSAAYFCASSPTGTGMNTEAFFGQGTRLTVV.

V and J are TRBV28 and TRBJ1-6; possibly TRBD1 for D (6 bases). The V end was cut by 8 bases, the J end by 0 bases, with 11 bases between. The CDR3 loop spans 15 amino acids. Germline V gene sequence: CDR1 MDHEN, CDR2 SYDVKM. CDR3 amino acids: CASVTGSSYNSPLHF. Written as DNA, the CDR3 is TGTGCCAGCGTAACAGGGAGCTCCTATAATTCACCCCTCCACTTT.

This sequence joins TRBV6-6 and TRBJ2-3; unclear D gene. Looked up from germline, CDR1 is MNHNY and CDR2 is SVGAGI (reference sequence). Between the trimmed V and J ends, which lost 6 bases and 0 bases, there was a span of 10 bases. The CDR3 spans 14 residues. This chain's CDR3 is CASRLSTSTDTQYF. The CDR3 DNA sequence: TGTGCCAGCAGGCTGTCCACTAGCACAGATACGCAGTATTTT.

The gene calls are TRBV5-1 and TRBJ1-4; 10 nucleotides align to TRBD1. Looked up from germline, CDR1 is SGHRS and CDR2 is YFSETQ. The CDR3 is made up of 14 amino acids. With 4 bases clipped from V and 11 bases from J, the junction kept 8 bases outside the gene matches. The CDR3 coding sequence is TGCGCCAGCAGCCCCGGACAGGGGGTGGGGAAACTGTTTTTT. This translates into CASSPGQGVGKLFF.

The chain is built from TRBV10-3 and TRBJ2-2, with a weak D call TRBD2 (5 bases). V lost 4 bases and J lost 1, with 7 bases in between. Germline-derived CDR1 and CDR2 are ENHRY and SYGVKD. This CDR3 has 14 amino acids. CDR3 region: CAISAAVNTGELFF. CDR3 DNA sequence: TGTGCCATCAGTGCAGCGGTGAACACCGGGGAGCTGTTTTTT.

V and J are TRBV9 and TRBJ2-7; D may be TRBD1 (5 bases). CDR3 size: 12 residues. From germline, CDR1 is SGDLS and CDR2 YYNGEE. V lost 2 bases and J 5 bases, leaving 8 bases between the germline ends. In DNA form, the CDR3 reads TGTGCCAGCAGCGTCGGACACAACGAGCAGTACTTC. It yields the protein CASSVGHNEQYF.

CDR3: CASLSQGRRTEAFF. The DNA for the CDR3 is TGTGCCAGCCTATCACAGGGGCGAAGGACTGAAGCTTTCTTT. The V and J genes are TRBV28 and TRBJ1-1; TRBD1 aligns across 7 bases. V was clipped by 8 bases and J by 5 bases; unmatched bases: 11. Germline assignment: CDR1 MDHEN and CDR2 SYDVKM. This CDR3 has 14 residues.

This clone has a single count. The chain has TRBV3-1 (or the pseudogene TRBV3-2) and TRBJ2-1, with 8 bases fitting TRBD2. CDR1 is LGHDT, CDR2 YNNKEL, per germline (reference sequence). The CDR3 spans 16 residues. The V segment lost 4 bases and the J segment 4 bases; nucleotides outside the gene matches: 9. CDR3 bases: TGTGCCAGCAGCCCCCGGGGGGGGGCCTTTTACAATGAGCAGTTCTTC. Translated: CASSPRGGAFYNEQFF.

The J gene is TRBJ2-7, the V gene TRBV30; 9 nucleotides agree with TRBD1. The trim removed 4 bases at V and 3 bases at J, leaving 7 bases unmatched. The CDR3 is 14 amino acids. From germline, CDR1 is GTSNPN and CDR2 SVGIG (reference sequence). The CDR3 reads CAWNIGTGSYEQYF. DNA for the CDR3: TGTGCCTGGAATATCGGGACAGGGAGCTACGAGCAGTACTTC.

The V and J genes are TRBV28 and TRBJ1-2; 8 bases are a match to TRBD1. The V and J ends lost 5 bases and 5 bases, in that order; junction bases with no gene match: 4. The CDR3 is made up of 13 amino acids. The germline V gene encodes CDR1 MDHEN and CDR2 SYDVKM. The CDR3 nucleotides read TGTGCCAGCAGTGATACAGGGGGGTATGGCTACACCTTC. This encodes CASSDTGGYGYTF.

This clone was found once. The gene calls are TRBV4-3 and TRBJ1-1; D call uncertain. With 4 bases removed from V and 6 bases from J, the gap between germline ends came to 21 bases. The germline V gene encodes CDR1 LGHNA and CDR2 YSLEER. CDR3 size: 16 residues. CDR3 DNA: TGCGCCAGCAGCCGATCTAGCCTGGGCGGCCACGCTGAAGCTTTCTTT. Residues: CASSRSSLGGHAEAFF.

This clone was counted between two and nine times. The chain joins TRBV4-1 to TRBJ1-2; 11 bases align to TRBD1. The CDR3 length is 18 residues. J gave up 1 base and V 1 base, and 8 bases lay outside the gene matches. Germline CDR1 and CDR2: MGHRA and YSYEKL. The CDR3 DNA reads TGCGCCAGCAGCCAAGGCGGACAGGGGGCTAAGCTTAACTATGGCTACACCTTC. Its protein is CASSQGGQGAKLNYGYTF.

A single count supports this clone. The CDR3 sequence: CASSFGQGNQPQHF. In DNA form, the CDR3 reads TGTGCCAGCAGCTTTGGTCAGGGGAATCAGCCCCAGCATTTT. This rearrangement joins TRBV7-9 to TRBJ1-5, with D possibly TRBD1 on 6 matching bases. Germline V gene sequence: CDR1 SEHNR, CDR2 FQNEAQ (reference sequence). Trimming removed 3 bases from V and 4 bases from J, with 10 bases in between. The CDR3 covers 14 residues.

The chain is built from TRBV29-1 and TRBJ2-3, with 13 nucleotides matching TRBD2. The V gene end was trimmed by 6 bases and the J gene end by 0 bases; junction bases not matched to a gene: 3. From germline, CDR1 is SQVTM and CDR2 ANQGSEA. The CDR3 has 15 amino acids. The CDR3 sequence is CSVGTSGASTDTQYF. The CDR3 DNA sequence: TGCAGCGTCGGGACTAGCGGGGCTAGCACAGATACGCAGTATTTT.

This clone has only a few counts. The J gene is TRBJ1-6, the V gene TRBV6-1; 12 nucleotides align to TRBD1. The CDR3 sequence is 16 residues long. Germline CDR1 and CDR2: MNHNS and SASEGT. V lost 2 bases to trimming and J lost 6 bases; unmatched junction nucleotides: 2. The chain's CDR3 is CASSERDRGRNSPLHF. In DNA, the CDR3 is TGTGCCAGCAGTGAACGGGACAGGGGGCGTAATTCACCCCTCCACTTT.

This clone has more than one count but fewer than ten. Distinct nucleotide sequences in the sample also encode this CDR3. This chain joins TRBV11-3 and TRBJ1-4; TRBD1 agrees at 8 bases. J lost 5 bases, V lost 5 bases, and 7 bases had no gene match. Germline V lookup: CDR1 SGHNT, CDR2 YENEEA. The CDR3 length is 15 residues. This CDR3 reads CASSLRTGRNEKLFF. The CDR3, as DNA: TGTGCCAGCAGCCTCCGGACAGGGCGGAATGAAAAACTGTTTTTT.

The V gene is TRBV5-1, the J gene TRBJ2-7, with TRBD2 matching over 8 bases. J was trimmed by 0 bases and V by 4 bases; bases with no gene match: 6. CDR1 and CDR2 (germline): SGHRS, YFSETQ. This CDR3 is built from 15 residues. The CDR3 DNA reads TGCGCCAGCAGCGGAACTAGCGGCGTCTCCTACGAGCAGTACTTC. Translation: CASSGTSGVSYEQYF.

J is TRBJ2-3 and V is TRBV5-1, with 8 nucleotides matching TRBD1. This CDR3 has 15 residues. V shed 0 bases and J 3 bases; nucleotides not matched to a gene: 3. CDR1 and CDR2 (germline): SGHRS, YFSETQ. This CDR3 is CASSLAGTGTDTQYF. CDR3 bases: TGCGCCAGCAGCTTGGCCGGGACAGGAACAGATACGCAGTATTTT. Looking up the rest from reference TRBV5-1 and TRBJ2-3 gives the full variable domain: KAGVTQTPRYLIKTRGQQVTLSCSPISGHRSVSWYQQTPGQGLQFLFEYFSETQRNKGNFPGRFSGRQFSNSRSEMNVSTLELGDSALYLCASSLAGTGTDTQYFGPGTRLTVL.

The gene calls are TRBV5-1 and TRBJ1-5; TRBD1 might be the D (5 bases). Germline V lookup: CDR1 SGHRS, CDR2 YFSETQ. Trimming took 0 bases from V and 5 from J, leaving 9 bases between them. This CDR3 has 14 residues. Here the CDR3 reads CASSLAGKDQPQHF. Written as DNA, the CDR3 is TGCGCCAGCAGCTTGGCAGGGAAGGATCAGCCCCAGCATTTT.

This clone was detected once. The chain joins TRBV29-1 to TRBJ2-4, with TRBD2 identical over 12 bases. Germline CDR1 is SQVTM and CDR2 is ANQGSEA. This CDR3 region has 13 residues. V shed 5 bases, J shed 6 bases, and the junction held 2 bases outside the gene matches. In nucleotides, the CDR3 is TGCAGCGTTAAGACTAGCGGGAGAAACATTCAGTACTTC. Amino acids: CSVKTSGRNIQYF.

J is TRBJ1-1 and V is TRBV28; TRBD1 matches at 10 bases. The germline V gene has CDR1 MDHEN and CDR2 SYDVKM. The CDR3 is made up of 16 amino acids. Trimming removed 2 bases from V and 4 bases from J; junction bases left unmatched: 7. This CDR3 reads CASSLPGTGVGTEAFF. DNA of the CDR3: TGTGCCAGCAGTTTACCCGGGACAGGGGTTGGCACTGAAGCTTTCTTT.

The chain combines TRBV7-2 with TRBJ1-3; 8 nucleotides line up with TRBD1. This CDR3 spans 15 amino acids. Trimming took 2 bases from V and 7 from J; bases not matched to a gene: 7. Germline V lookup: CDR1 SGHTA, CDR2 FQGNSA. As DNA, the CDR3 is TGTGCCAGCAGCTTAAATGGACAGGGTGGGAACACCATATATTTT. This codes for CASSLNGQGGNTIYF.

The chain couples TRBV29-1 to TRBJ1-2, with D perhaps matching TRBD1 (6 bases). Trimming cost V 4 bases and J 3 bases, with 15 bases left between them. Germline V lookup: CDR1 SQVTM, CDR2 ANQGSEA. The CDR3 sequence is 14 residues long. This CDR3 reads CSVAGGDDYYGYTF. The CDR3 region has the DNA TGCAGCGTTGCGGGGGGCGACGACTACTATGGCTACACCTTC.

The chain couples TRBV2 to TRBJ2-3; TRBD2 agrees at 13 bases. The V gene's germline CDR1 is SNHLY and CDR2 FYNNEI. V was clipped by 4 bases and J by 5 bases; unmatched bases: 12. The CDR3 spans 18 residues. The CDR3: CASSAYGLAGDLVDTQYF. CDR3 sequence (DNA): TGTGCCAGCAGTGCCTATGGACTAGCGGGAGATCTGGTAGATACGCAGTATTTT.